This is a list of T cell receptor beta chains from one sample in a study of T cells in Graves' hyperthyroidism and ophthalmopathy. TCRdb reprocessed the multiplex PCR reads via MiXCR and lists one record per CDR3 protein. The sample contains around 500,000 distinct CDR3 sequences, less than 25% of which appear only once. Sequencing was done on a sample of blood. These receptors all come from a woman between 65 and 79 years old with Graves' ophthalmopathy. The CDR3 runs from the conserved cysteine through the conserved F or W. D genes are given only for firm matches. The size field is filled for only some rows; it gives once, few, many or a size class.

d_gene	abundance	v_gene	j_gene	CDR3aa	CDR3nt
.	few	TRBV10-2	TRBJ2-5	CASSDGKILETQYF	TGCGCCAGCAGTGATGGAAAAATTCTAGAGACCCAGTACTTC
TRBD2	.	TRBV5-6	TRBJ2-5	CASSLGNSGGETQYF	TGTGCCAGCAGCTTAGGAAACTCCGGGGGGGAGACCCAGTACTTC
.	.	TRBV5-4	TRBJ1-2	CASSADRLGYGYTF	TGTGCCAGCAGCGCTGACAGGCTAGGGTATGGCTACACCTTC
.	many	TRBV7-2	TRBJ2-7	CASSLVPQFNYEQYF	TGTGCCAGCAGCTTAGTCCCCCAGTTCAATTACGAGCAGTACTTC
TRBD1	few	TRBV7-2	TRBJ2-1	CASSQRSRGYNEQFF	TGTGCCAGCAGCCAAAGGTCCAGGGGGTACAATGAGCAGTTCTTC
TRBD1	.	TRBV9	TRBJ1-5	CASSVGTDQPQHF	TGTGCCAGCAGCGTGGGGACAGATCAGCCCCAGCATTTT
TRBD2	few	TRBV20-1	TRBJ2-3	CSASVSGRADTQYF	TGCAGTGCTAGCGTTAGCGGGAGAGCAGATACGCAGTATTTT
.	few	TRBV5-1	TRBJ1-4	CASSLEGYNEKLFF	TGCGCCAGCAGCTTGGAAGGATACAATGAAAAACTGTTTTTT
.	large	TRBV3-1	TRBJ2-2	CASSQDLSRGDNTGELFF	TGTGCCAGCAGCCAAGATTTAAGCAGGGGCGACAACACCGGGGAGCTGTTTTTT
.	.	TRBV6-1	TRBJ2-5	CASSHGSGQETQYF	TGTGCCAGCAGTCACGGTAGCGGCCAAGAGACCCAGTACTTC
.	.	TRBV3-2	TRBJ2-4	CASSHSGRAKNIQYF	TGTGCCAGCAGCCATAGCGGGAGGGCCAAAAACATTCAGTACTTC
.	.	TRBV18	TRBJ2-1	CASSLMSPTSYNEQFF	TGTGCCAGCTCCCTGATGTCCCCCACCTCCTACAATGAGCAGTTCTTC
TRBD1	few	TRBV6-1	TRBJ1-1	CASSEVGQGEAFF	TGTGCCAGCAGTGAGGTAGGACAGGGGGAAGCTTTCTTT
TRBD2	.	TRBV9	TRBJ2-1	CASSGTLAGDYNEQFF	TGTGCCAGCAGCGGAACACTAGCGGGGGATTACAATGAGCAGTTCTTC
.	.	TRBV15	TRBJ2-2	CATSRGASPGELFF	TGTGCCACCAGCAGAGGGGCTAGCCCCGGGGAGCTGTTTTTT
TRBD2	few	TRBV12-5	TRBJ2-7	CASGLVLWVAGGPSGEQYF	TGTGCTAGTGGTTTGGTTCTGTGGGTAGCGGGAGGGCCATCTGGGGAGCAGTACTTC
.	few	TRBV6-1	TRBJ2-7	CASLPHGTLGEQYF	TGTGCCAGTTTACCCCACGGGACCCTGGGCGAGCAGTACTTC
.	.	TRBV4-2	TRBJ2-7	CASSSMGYEQYF	TGTGCCAGCAGCAGCATGGGCTACGAGCAGTACTTC
TRBD1	.	TRBV12-3/TRBV12-4	TRBJ2-7	CASSQGTGRYEQYF	TGTGCCAGCAGTCAGGGGACAGGGCGTTACGAGCAGTACTTC
TRBD2	few	TRBV6-1	TRBJ2-2	CASSEAPPRLADRGRELFF	TGTGCCAGCAGTGAAGCGCCCCCCAGGCTAGCGGATAGGGGCCGGGAGCTGTTTTTT
.	few	TRBV9	TRBJ1-6	CASSVADDFLRSPLHF	TGTGCCAGCAGCGTAGCTGACGATTTTCTAAGGTCACCCCTCCACTTT
.	few	TRBV30	TRBJ1-2	CAWSAPPDYGYTF	TGTGCCTGGAGTGCTCCGCCGGACTATGGCTACACCTTC
.	.	TRBV15	TRBJ1-2	CATSLMQHNYGYTF	TGTGCCACCAGCCTGATGCAGCATAACTATGGCTACACCTTC
.	many	TRBV2	TRBJ2-5	CASSEYRGGETQYF	TGTGCCAGCAGTGAATATAGAGGGGGAGAGACCCAGTACTTC
TRBD2	.	TRBV20-1	TRBJ2-3	CSLSSLAASTDTQYF	TGCAGTCTTTCTTCCCTAGCGGCTAGCACAGATACGCAGTATTTT
TRBD2	.	TRBV15	TRBJ2-1	CATSRLLAGGRNEQFF	TGTGCCACCAGCAGATTACTAGCGGGAGGGCGGAATGAGCAGTTCTTC
.	.	TRBV9	TRBJ2-2	CASSVDLIVDTGELFF	TGTGCCAGCAGCGTAGATCTTATCGTGGACACCGGGGAGCTGTTTTTT
.	.	TRBV3-1	TRBJ1-2	CASSQDLRTEVYGYTF	TGTGCCAGCAGCCAAGATCTTCGGACAGAAGTCTATGGCTACACCTTC
.	.	TRBV30	TRBJ1-5	CAWSTRGAGTQPQHF	TGTGCCTGGAGTACCCGGGGGGCAGGCACTCAGCCCCAGCATTTT
.	many	TRBV27	TRBJ2-3	CATTDRADTQYF	TGTGCCACCACGGACCGGGCGGATACGCAGTATTTT
.	few	TRBV6-5	TRBJ2-6	CASSSSISGANVLTF	TGTGCCAGCAGTTCCTCGATCTCTGGGGCCAACGTCCTGACTTTC
.	.	TRBV6-1	TRBJ1-6	CASSEFGTQSSYNSPLHF	TGTGCCAGCAGTGAATTCGGGACTCAGAGCTCCTATAATTCACCCCTCCACTTT
TRBD2	many	TRBV11-2	TRBJ2-7	CASGGGGGSSYEQYF	TGTGCCAGCGGCGGAGGCGGGGGAAGCTCCTACGAGCAGTACTTC
.	few	TRBV4-1	TRBJ2-5	CASSTRDMQETQYF	TGCGCCAGCAGCACCCGGGACATGCAAGAGACCCAGTACTTC
TRBD1	few	TRBV24-1	TRBJ2-3	CATSPGTGGFRTDTQYF	TGTGCCACCAGTCCCGGGACAGGGGGTTTTAGAACAGATACGCAGTATTTT
.	many	TRBV12-5	TRBJ2-1	CASGLVGDEQFF	TGTGCTAGTGGTTTGGTCGGTGATGAGCAGTTCTTC
TRBD2	few	TRBV15	TRBJ2-1	CATSRPSRGGINEQFF	TGTGCCACCAGCAGACCATCCCGGGGGGGCATAAATGAGCAGTTCTTC
TRBD2	.	TRBV5-1	TRBJ2-1	CASSWSSGRVNEQFF	TGCGCCAGCAGCTGGTCTAGCGGGAGGGTCAATGAGCAGTTCTTC
.	.	TRBV6-2/TRBV6-3	TRBJ2-5	CASSYFTTVSFEETQYF	TGTGCCAGCAGTTACTTCACCACCGTTAGTTTTGAAGAGACCCAGTACTTC
.	.	TRBV2	TRBJ1-2	CASSEEGLYGYTF	TGTGCCAGCAGTGAAGAGGGTCTCTATGGCTACACCTTC
.	few	TRBV12-3/TRBV12-4	TRBJ2-2	CASSFSGGELFF	TGTGCCAGCAGTTTTAGTGGCGGGGAGCTGTTTTTT
.	few	TRBV29-1	TRBJ2-5	CSVGPPRERETQYF	TGCAGCGTCGGTCCCCCCAGGGAGAGAGAGACCCAGTACTTC
.	.	TRBV12-3/TRBV12-4	TRBJ2-3	CASSLGSTSGDTQYF	TGTGCCAGCAGTTTAGGATCCACTTCAGGGGATACGCAGTATTTT
TRBD2	many	TRBV3-1	TRBJ2-3	CASSQEPGGRFTDTQYF	TGTGCCAGCAGCCAAGAGCCTGGCGGGAGGTTCACAGATACGCAGTATTTT
TRBD2	.	TRBV9	TRBJ2-1	CASTVLASGSNEQFF	TGTGCCAGCACCGTTTTGGCTAGCGGGAGTAATGAGCAGTTCTTC
.	many	TRBV28	TRBJ2-5	CASAFGARRTQYF	TGTGCCAGCGCCTTCGGGGCACGGCGGACCCAGTACTTC